These T cell receptor beta chains were read from a single sample in a study of T cell responses to AZD1222 COVID-19 vaccine. Clones were read by immunoSEQ multiplex PCR, and TCRdb kept only the in-frame ones, dropping some. Here the sample spans some 140,000 clones, 90% being singletons. The specimen comprised peripheral blood, sampled on day 0 of AZD1222 vaccination. The receptors derive from an adult in good health. Each CDR3 is given with its conserved first and last residue.

j_call v_call cdr3_aa
TRBJ1-1 TRBV7-2 CASSLGQTSRTEAFF
TRBJ2-7 TRBV7-9 CASSLVGSGYYEQYF
TRBJ2-3 TRBV5-1 CASSHRTGTTDTQYF
TRBJ1-3 TRBV2 CASSDRGRPVGNTIYF
TRBJ2-7 TRBV5-1 CASSLGLGLHEQYF
TRBJ2-2 TRBV11-3 CASSLGGANTGELFF
TRBJ1-1 TRBV9 CASTYGSGMNTEAFF
TRBJ2-4 TRBV19 CASSTTSRGAIQYF
TRBJ2-7 TRBV5-1 CASSLGAGGGVAYEQYF
TRBJ1-2 TRBV7-2 CASSLVSGDYGYTF
TRBJ2-1 TRBV6-5 CASLRGHEQFF
TRBJ1-5 TRBV12-3/TRBV12-4 CASSFRDSQHF
TRBJ2-3 TRBV11-3 CASSLAGGTSTDTQYF
TRBJ2-1 TRBV14 CASSQVGGHNEQFF
TRBJ2-3 TRBV28 CASSFNPFRLPKNTDTQYF
TRBJ1-2 TRBV5-4 CASSLENVRYGYTF
TRBJ1-2 TRBV9 CASSATGGAGYGYTF
TRBJ1-3 TRBV23-1 CASEGGNTIYF
TRBJ1-2 TRBV19 CASAEQGRGYTF
TRBJ2-1 TRBV24-1 CATSGRGVWNEQFF
TRBJ1-4 TRBV28 CASTGGVGGKLFF
TRBJ1-2 TRBV9 CASSVEPGNYGYTF
TRBJ1-4 TRBV10-3 CATGPVDSALERLFF
TRBJ1-2 TRBV15 CATSNVRLLYGYTF
TRBJ1-1 TRBV6-5 CASSREGAANTEAFF
TRBJ1-1 TRBV7-6 CASSSLTGGTEAFF
TRBJ1-1 TRBV30 CAWKGGLGEAFF
TRBJ2-5 TRBV5-1 CASSLRTKQETQYF
TRBJ2-1 TRBV7-3 CASSPMASSYNEQFF
TRBJ1-5 TRBV7-2 CASSLFPLSNQPQHF
TRBJ2-3 TRBV18 CASSPSDTQYF
TRBJ1-5 TRBV19 CASKGLSNQPQHF
TRBJ1-2 TRBV19 CASRDGNAEDYGYTF
TRBJ1-6 TRBV6-5 CATITGNNSPLHF
TRBJ2-1 TRBV7-9 CASRPTLAALDNEQFF
TRBJ1-3 TRBV30 CAWSVSRAGNTIYF
TRBJ1-1 TRBV5-4 CASSKTENTEAFF
TRBJ2-7 TRBV10-3 CAIRDSGSHEQYF
TRBJ2-5 TRBV9 CASSVDQVANTQYF
TRBJ1-3 TRBV10-3 CAIMSGNTIYF
TRBJ2-7 TRBV18 CASSPRGQGSSYEQYF
TRBJ1-3 TRBV9 CASSIDAVNTIYF
TRBJ1-2 TRBV5-1 CASSLRQGYGYTF
TRBJ1-2 TRBV7-9 CASQGARNGYTF
TRBJ2-7 TRBV12-3/TRBV12-4 CASRITNSYEQYF
TRBJ2-1 TRBV9 CASSPSGPSYNEQFF
TRBJ2-3 TRBV10-3 CAISESRDTQYF
TRBJ1-1 TRBV4-3 CASSQVAVVNTEAFF
TRBJ1-2 TRBV2 CASRRGTYGYTF
TRBJ2-2 TRBV13 CASSRSGELFF
TRBJ2-7 TRBV7-2 CASSFFRAYEQYF
TRBJ1-5 TRBV28 CASSGGPRGRQGQPQHF